This TCR beta chain was documented in a study of OX40 agonist ivuxolimab in advanced cancers. The table came from immunoSEQ multiplex PCR; TCRdb's copy has only in-frame clones and leaves some out. This table has about 60,000 clones, 70% to 90% appearing once. The table lists this clone with a count of one. The material was CD4+ or CD8+ T cells sorted from blood, obtained in a trial of the OX40 agonist ivuxolimab. The receptor comes from an adult with an advanced solid tumor such as melanoma, head and neck, liver or kidney cancer.

The CDR3 nucleotides read TGTGCCAGCAGCGTAATGCGTACAGCGAACACCGGGGAGCTGTTTTTT. Its protein is CASSVMRTANTGELFF. The chain recombines TRBV9 with TRBJ2-2; D not resolved. The CDR3 loop spans 16 amino acids. V was clipped by 1 base and J by 0 bases, with 10 bases between them. Germline CDR1 reads SGDLS; CDR2 reads YYNGEE.